Listed below are T cell receptor beta chains from one sample, sequenced in a study of Ad26.COV2.S vaccination and SARS-CoV-2 variants. Some clones are missing from TCRdb's copy, which holds only in-frame ones; the method was immunoSEQ multiplex PCR. Of fewer than 500,000 clones listed, around 90% were seen once; the top ten hold less than 4.5%. The sample in question was peripheral blood, obtained in a trial of Ad26.COV2.S vaccine versus placebo. The source of these receptors is a person aged 18-65 years who received the Ad26.COV2.S COVID-19 vaccine or a placebo. CDR3s include the opening cysteine and the closing phenylalanine or tryptophan. Each record gives: CDR3 protein, CDR3 DNA, CDR3 length, V gene, clone size, D gene, J gene. D genes are given only for firm matches. The size entry is marked missing in some rows and otherwise reads once, few, many or a size class.

CASSQVGHRATNEKLFF	TGCGCCAGCAGCCAAGTTGGACACCGTGCAACTAATGAAAAACTGTTTTTT	17	TRBV4-1	NA	NA	TRBJ1-4
CASSLGDRAKNIQYF	TGTGCCAGCAGCTTAGGTGACAGAGCCAAAAACATTCAGTACTTC	15	TRBV7-2	few	NA	TRBJ2-4
CASSQDGDRCGNQPQHF	TGTGCCAGCAGCCAAGATGGGGACAGGTGCGGCAATCAGCCCCAGCATTTT	17	TRBV3-1/TRBV3-2	NA	TRBD1	TRBJ1-5
CASSLIGQGDTGELFF	TGCGCCAGCAGCCTTATAGGACAGGGGGACACCGGGGAGCTGTTTTTT	16	TRBV4-3	NA	TRBD1	TRBJ2-2
CASSPTPGGEAFF	TGTGCCAGCTCACCCACCCCGGGCGGTGAAGCTTTCTTT	13	TRBV18	NA	NA	TRBJ1-1
CASSPRWAGTDTQYF	TGCGCCAGCAGCCCACGTTGGGCGGGCACAGATACGCAGTATTTT	15	TRBV4-3	NA	NA	TRBJ2-3
CASSLRQPYGYTF	TGTGCCAGCAGCTTGCGCCAGCCCTATGGCTACACCTTC	13	TRBV5-4	once	NA	TRBJ1-2
CASSQEAGRVETQYF	TGTGCCAGCAGCCAAGAAGCTGGGCGGGTCGAGACCCAGTACTTC	15	TRBV3-1/TRBV3-2	NA	NA	TRBJ2-5
CSATGLGGDTQYF	TGCAGCGCGACGGGACTAGGGGGAGATACGCAGTATTTT	13	TRBV29-1	once	TRBD2	TRBJ2-3
CASSFGPLDVGSTDTQYF	TGTGCCAGCAGTTTTGGGCCCCTCGACGTGGGGAGCACAGATACGCAGTATTTT	18	TRBV27	NA	NA	TRBJ2-3
CASSADGLSYGYTF	TGTGCCAGCAGCGCCGACGGCTTGTCATATGGCTACACCTTC	14	TRBV6-5	NA	NA	TRBJ1-2